The following is a TCR beta chain sequence with its context. The antigen remains unidentified. Evenly divided among several immunoSEQ plates was the genomic DNA of each subset. The method was immunoSEQ multiplex PCR; TCRdb's version includes in-frame clones alone and lacks a portion of them. The sample has approximately 1.9 million clones; around 95% are singletons. Terminally differentiated effector memory CD45RA+ cells were excluded from the naive CD8 cells, which were CD45RO-negative and positively selected for CCR7. This CDR3 region has 13 residues. V shed 7 bases, J shed 7 bases, and the junction held 5 bases outside the gene matches. CDR1 is MNHEY, CDR2 SMNVEV, per germline (reference sequence). The data originate from a study of shared clonotypes between healthy human individuals. Whole-study findings and limits: The study found lower generation probabilities in non-shared clonotypes than in those shared by all four donors.

Sequenced: naive CD8+ T cells from PBMCs. The source is a young man in good health. Some clones in this sample may be carry-over from other donors' samples. V and J are TRBV27 and TRBJ2-1, with 9 nucleotides matching TRBD2. CDR3 coding DNA: TGTGCCAGCACTATAGCGGGAGTGAATGAGCAGTTCTTC. Amino acids: CASTIAGVNEQFF.